Below are 7 T cell receptor beta chains sequenced from a single sample in a study of T-cell memory formation after mild COVID-19. One entry per CDR3 protein results from TCRdb running MiXCR on the 5' RACE reads. The sample has about 240,000 distinct CDR3 sequences, 8% to 10% seen once. Sequences were obtained from PBMCs or a T cell subset sorted from them (not recorded which). These receptors all come from a man between 18 and 29 years old who had mild COVID-19 (a few samples of this study predate the infection). Cell type and time point are not known.

This clonotype was seen only a few times. V is TRBV24-1 and J is TRBJ2-1; D not certain. CDR3 length equals 15 residues. V was trimmed by 3 bases and J by 6 bases, leaving 14 bases between them. In germline, CDR1 is KGHDR, CDR2 SFDVKD. CDR3 DNA: TGTGCCACCAGTGATCCCCTAAGGAATCTCAATGAGCAGTTCTTC. Its protein is CATSDPLRNLNEQFF.

This clonotype was detected ten times or more. The chain employs TRBV5-1 and TRBJ2-7, with D possibly matching TRBD2 (5 bases). This CDR3 contains 16 residues. CDR1 is SGHRS, CDR2 YFSETQ, per germline. V was cut by 0 bases and J by 1 base, with 14 bases left in between. The CDR3 nucleotides read TGCGCCAGCAGCTTGGGCAGCCGGGATGGTTCCTACGAGCAGTACGTC. Translated, it gives CASSLGSRDGSYEQYV.

This clonotype was observed many times. V and J are TRBV6-5 and TRBJ1-2; a weak D match, TRBD1 (6 bases). CDR3 length equals 14 residues. CDR1 is MNHEY and CDR2 is SVGAGI in the germline V gene. Trimming took 4 bases from V and 8 from J, leaving 17 bases between them. This chain's CDR3 is CASSLEGRGAGYTF. CDR3 nucleotide sequence: TGTGCCAGCAGTTTGGAAGGTCGGGGGGCCGGCTACACCTTC.

V usage is TRBV5-4 and J usage is TRBJ2-5; 8 positions agree with TRBD1. V shed 6 bases, J shed 2 bases, and the junction held 0 bases outside the gene matches. Per germline, CDR1 SGHNT and CDR2 YYREEE (reference sequence). This CDR3 contains 12 residues. The chain's CDR3 is CASNRGQETQYF. The CDR3 nucleotides are TGTGCCAGCAACAGGGGGCAAGAGACCCAGTACTTC. Based on the CDR3 plus reference TRBV5-4 and TRBJ2-5, the full variable domain is ETGVTQSPTHLIKTRGQQVTLRCSSQSGHNTVSWYQQALGQGPQFIFQYYREEENGRGNFPPRFSGLQFPNYSSELNVNALELDDSALYLCASNRGQETQYFGPGTRLLVL.

This clonotype was counted ten times or more. The V call is TRBV5-1, the J call TRBJ2-7; no clear D. The CDR3 runs 16 residues. Trimming pared 1 base from V and 5 bases from J, leaving 19 bases between. CDR1 is SGHRS, CDR2 YFSETQ, per germline. The CDR3 DNA sequence: TGCGCCAGCAGCTTGAAGAGGAGTCTGGATACGAACGAGCAGTACTTC. The encoded protein is CASSLKRSLDTNEQYF.

V and J are TRBV7-2 and TRBJ1-5; D gene uncertain. Looked up from germline, CDR1 is SGHTA and CDR2 is FQGNSA. The CDR3 has 14 residues. V was trimmed by 5 bases and J by 3 bases, leaving 11 bases between them. CDR3 in DNA: TGTGCCAGCAGCCCCCAAGGTTTCAATCAGCCCCAGCATTTT. Translated: CASSPQGFNQPQHF.

This clonotype was recorded at least ten times. The chain employs TRBV7-9 and TRBJ2-1; 8 bases fit TRBD2. CDR3 length: 15 amino acids. The V gene's germline CDR1 is SEHNR and CDR2 FQNEAQ (reference sequence). V trimming: 5 bases; J trimming: 8 bases; junction bases outside the gene matches: 11. This CDR3 is CASSARRGGHDEQFF. CDR3 coding DNA: TGTGCCAGCAGCGCGAGACGGGGGGGGCACGATGAGCAGTTCTTC.